This paragraph covers one TCR beta chain sequence. At one end the junction does not follow the germline gene, possibly because of a read error. A single record per CDR3 protein comes from TCRdb applying MiXCR to the 5' RACE reads. The sample has about 500,000 distinct CDR3 sequences, about a fifth seen once. The record originates from a study of T-cell memory formation after mild COVID-19. Germline CDR1 and CDR2: SSHAT and FNYEAQ (reference sequence). CDR3 length equals 17 residues. Sequenced sample: PBMCs or a T cell subset sorted from them (not recorded which). The gene calls are TRBV7-7 and TRBJ2-5; 10 bases fit TRBD1. The receptor was isolated from an adult woman who had mild COVID-19 (a few samples of this study predate the infection). Cell type and time point are not known. The CDR3 nucleotides read TGTGCTAGCAGCTTGGCTCAGACAGGGGGCCTTAGGAGGACCCAGTACTTC. Residues: CASSLAQTGGLRRTQYF.